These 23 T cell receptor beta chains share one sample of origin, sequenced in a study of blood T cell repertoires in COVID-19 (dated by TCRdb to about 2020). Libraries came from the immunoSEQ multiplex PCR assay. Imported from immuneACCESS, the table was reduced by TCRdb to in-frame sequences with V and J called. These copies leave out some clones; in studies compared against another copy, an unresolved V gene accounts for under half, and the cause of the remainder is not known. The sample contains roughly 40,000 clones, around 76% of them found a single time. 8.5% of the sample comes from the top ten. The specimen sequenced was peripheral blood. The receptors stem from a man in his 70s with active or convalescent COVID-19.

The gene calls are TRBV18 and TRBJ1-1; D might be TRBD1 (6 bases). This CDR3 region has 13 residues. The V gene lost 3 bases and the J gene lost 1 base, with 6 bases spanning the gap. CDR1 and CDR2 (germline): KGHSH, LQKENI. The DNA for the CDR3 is TGTGCCAGCTCACCGGGACAGAACACTGAAGCTTTCTTT. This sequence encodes CASSPGQNTEAFF.

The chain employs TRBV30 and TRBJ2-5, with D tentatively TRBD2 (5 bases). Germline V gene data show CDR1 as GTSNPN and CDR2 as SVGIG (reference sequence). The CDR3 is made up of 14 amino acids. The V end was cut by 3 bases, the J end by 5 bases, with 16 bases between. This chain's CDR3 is CAWSGPLRGETQYF. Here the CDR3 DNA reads TGTGCCTGGAGCGGCCCCCTCCGGGGTGAGACCCAGTACTTC.

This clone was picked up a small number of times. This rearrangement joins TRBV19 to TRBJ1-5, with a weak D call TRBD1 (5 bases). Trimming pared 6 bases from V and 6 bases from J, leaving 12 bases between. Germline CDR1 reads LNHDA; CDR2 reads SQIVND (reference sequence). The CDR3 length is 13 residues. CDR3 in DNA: TGTGCCAGTAGCCCGGGACTTCTTCAGCCCCAGCATTTT. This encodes CASSPGLLQPQHF.

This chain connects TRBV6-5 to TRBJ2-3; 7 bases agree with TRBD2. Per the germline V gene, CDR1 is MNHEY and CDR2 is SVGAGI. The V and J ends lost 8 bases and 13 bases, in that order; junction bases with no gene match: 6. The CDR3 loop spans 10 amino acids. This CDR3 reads CASGRGTEYF. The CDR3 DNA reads TGTGCCAGCGGGAGGGGAACGGAGTATTTT.

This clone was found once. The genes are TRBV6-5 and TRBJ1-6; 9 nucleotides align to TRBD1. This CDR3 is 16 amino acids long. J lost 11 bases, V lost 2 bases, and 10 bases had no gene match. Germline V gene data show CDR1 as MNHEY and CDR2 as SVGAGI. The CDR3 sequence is CASSYTATGGDPPLHF. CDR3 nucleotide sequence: TGTGCCAGCAGTTACACTGCTACAGGGGGCGATCCACCCCTCCACTTT.

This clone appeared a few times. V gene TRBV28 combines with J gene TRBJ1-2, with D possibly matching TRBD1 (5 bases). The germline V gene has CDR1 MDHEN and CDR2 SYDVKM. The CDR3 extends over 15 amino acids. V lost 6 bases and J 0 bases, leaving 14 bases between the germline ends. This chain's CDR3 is CASSPGGGANYGYTF. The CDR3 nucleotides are TGTGCCAGCAGCCCCGGGGGGGGAGCTAACTATGGCTACACCTTC.

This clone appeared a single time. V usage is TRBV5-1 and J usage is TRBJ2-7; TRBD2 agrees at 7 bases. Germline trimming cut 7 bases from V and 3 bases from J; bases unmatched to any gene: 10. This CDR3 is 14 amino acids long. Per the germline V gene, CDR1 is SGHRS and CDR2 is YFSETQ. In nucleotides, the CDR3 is TGCGCCAGCGGGAGGGAGATAGGGCGCTACGAGCAGTACTTC. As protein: CASGREIGRYEQYF. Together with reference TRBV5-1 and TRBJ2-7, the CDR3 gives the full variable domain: KAGVTQTPRYLIKTRGQQVTLSCSPISGHRSVSWYQQTPGQGLQFLFEYFSETQRNKGNFPGRFSGRQFSNSRSEMNVSTLELGDSALYLCASGREIGRYEQYFGPGTRLTVT.

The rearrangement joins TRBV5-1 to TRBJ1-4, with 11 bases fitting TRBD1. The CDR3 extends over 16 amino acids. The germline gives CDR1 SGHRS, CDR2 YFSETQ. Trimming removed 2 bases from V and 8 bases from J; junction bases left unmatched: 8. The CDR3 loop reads CASSFHGQGALEKLFF. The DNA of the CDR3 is TGCGCCAGCAGCTTCCATGGACAGGGGGCTTTAGAAAAACTGTTTTTT.

The CDR3 DNA follows: TGCGCCAGCAGACCTTATTCAGGGACTAGTGGTGTGAATGAGCAGTTCTTC. Translation gives CASRPYSGTSGVNEQFF. J is TRBJ2-1 and V is TRBV5-1, with 8 nucleotides matching TRBD2. The CDR3 is 17 residues long. Trimming removed 5 bases from V and 7 bases from J; junction bases left unmatched: 17. CDR1 and CDR2 from the germline V gene are SGHRS and YFSETQ.

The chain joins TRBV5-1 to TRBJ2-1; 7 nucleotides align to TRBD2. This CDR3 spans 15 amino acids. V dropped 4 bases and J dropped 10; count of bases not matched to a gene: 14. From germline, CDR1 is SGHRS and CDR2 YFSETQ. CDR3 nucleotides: TGCGCCAGCAGCAAAGACCGGCCCGGGGGGAGCGAGCAGTTCTTC. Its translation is CASSKDRPGGSEQFF.

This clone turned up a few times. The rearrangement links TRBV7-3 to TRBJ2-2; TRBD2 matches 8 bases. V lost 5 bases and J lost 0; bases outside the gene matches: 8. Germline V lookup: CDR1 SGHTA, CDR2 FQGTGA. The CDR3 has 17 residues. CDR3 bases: TGTGCCAGCAGCGGAGGAGAACTAGCGGCGAACACCGGGGAGCTGTTTTTT. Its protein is CASSGGELAANTGELFF.

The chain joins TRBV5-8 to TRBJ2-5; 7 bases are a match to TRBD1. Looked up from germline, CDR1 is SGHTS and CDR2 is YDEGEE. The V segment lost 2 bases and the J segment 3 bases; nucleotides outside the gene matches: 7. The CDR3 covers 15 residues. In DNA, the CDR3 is TGTGCCAGCAGCTTCACCCATGGGACAGAAGAGACCCAGTACTTC. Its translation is CASSFTHGTEETQYF.

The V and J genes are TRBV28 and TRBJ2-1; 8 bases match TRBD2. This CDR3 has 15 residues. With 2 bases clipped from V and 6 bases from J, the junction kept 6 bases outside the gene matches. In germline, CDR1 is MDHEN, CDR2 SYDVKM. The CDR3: CASSLVRGGFNEQFF. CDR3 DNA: TGTGCCAGCAGTTTAGTCCGCGGGGGGTTCAATGAGCAGTTCTTC.

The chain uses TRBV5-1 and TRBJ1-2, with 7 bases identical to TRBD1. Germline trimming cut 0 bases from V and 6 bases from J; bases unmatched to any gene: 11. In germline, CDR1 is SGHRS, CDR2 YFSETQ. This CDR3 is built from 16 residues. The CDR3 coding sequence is TGCGCCAGCAGCTTGGCCATAAAGGCAGGGACAGATGGCTACACCTTC. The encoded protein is CASSLAIKAGTDGYTF.

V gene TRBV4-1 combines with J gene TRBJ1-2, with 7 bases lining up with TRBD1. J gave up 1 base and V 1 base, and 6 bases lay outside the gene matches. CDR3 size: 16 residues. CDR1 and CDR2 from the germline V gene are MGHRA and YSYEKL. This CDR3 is CASSQGGRGVNYGYTF. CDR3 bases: TGCGCCAGCAGCCAAGGTGGCAGGGGGGTTAACTATGGCTACACCTTC.

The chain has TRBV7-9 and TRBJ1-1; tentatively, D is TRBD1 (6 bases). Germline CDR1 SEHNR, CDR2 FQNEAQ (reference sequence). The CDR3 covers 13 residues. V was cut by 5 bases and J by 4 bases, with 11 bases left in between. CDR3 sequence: CASSATGTTEAFF. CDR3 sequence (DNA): TGTGCCAGCAGCGCCACAGGGACCACTGAAGCTTTCTTT.

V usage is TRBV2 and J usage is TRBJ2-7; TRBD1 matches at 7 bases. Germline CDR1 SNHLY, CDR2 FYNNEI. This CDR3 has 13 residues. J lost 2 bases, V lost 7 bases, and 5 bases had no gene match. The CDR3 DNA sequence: TGTGCCAGCAACCGACAGGGAGCCTACGAGCAGTACTTC. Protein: CASNRQGAYEQYF.

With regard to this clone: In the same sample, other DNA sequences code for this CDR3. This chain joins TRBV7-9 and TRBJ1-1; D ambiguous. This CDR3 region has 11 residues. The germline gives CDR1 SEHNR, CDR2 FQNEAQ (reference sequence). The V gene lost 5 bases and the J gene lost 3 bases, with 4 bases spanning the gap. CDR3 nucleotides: TGTGCCAGCAGCCGGGACACTGAAGCTTTCTTT. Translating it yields CASSRDTEAFF.

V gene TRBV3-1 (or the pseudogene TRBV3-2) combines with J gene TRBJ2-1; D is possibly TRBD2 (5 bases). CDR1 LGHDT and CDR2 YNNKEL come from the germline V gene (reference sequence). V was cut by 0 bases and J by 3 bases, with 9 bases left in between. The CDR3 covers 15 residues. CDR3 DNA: TGTGCCAGCAGCCAAGAAGGCGGGTACTACAATGAGCAGTTCTTC. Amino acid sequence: CASSQEGGYYNEQFF.

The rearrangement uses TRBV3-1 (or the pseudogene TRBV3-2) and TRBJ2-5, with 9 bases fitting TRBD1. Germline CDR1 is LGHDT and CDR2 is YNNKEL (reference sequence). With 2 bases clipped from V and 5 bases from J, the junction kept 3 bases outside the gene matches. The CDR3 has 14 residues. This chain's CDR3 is CASSQLDRGETQYF. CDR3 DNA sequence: TGTGCCAGCAGCCAACTCGACAGGGGGGAGACCCAGTACTTC.

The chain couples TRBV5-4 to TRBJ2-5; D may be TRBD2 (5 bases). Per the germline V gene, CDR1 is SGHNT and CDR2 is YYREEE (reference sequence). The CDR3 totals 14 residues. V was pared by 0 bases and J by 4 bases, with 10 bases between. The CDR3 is CASSLASSLETQYF. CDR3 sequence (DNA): TGTGCCAGCAGCTTGGCGTCTAGCCTAGAGACCCAGTACTTC.

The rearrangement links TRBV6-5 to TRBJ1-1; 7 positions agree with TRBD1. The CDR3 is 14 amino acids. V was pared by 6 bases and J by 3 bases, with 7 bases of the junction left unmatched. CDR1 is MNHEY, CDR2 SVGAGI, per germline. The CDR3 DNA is TGTGCCAGCAGCCTACGACAGGGAGACACTGAAGCTTTCTTT. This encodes CASSLRQGDTEAFF.

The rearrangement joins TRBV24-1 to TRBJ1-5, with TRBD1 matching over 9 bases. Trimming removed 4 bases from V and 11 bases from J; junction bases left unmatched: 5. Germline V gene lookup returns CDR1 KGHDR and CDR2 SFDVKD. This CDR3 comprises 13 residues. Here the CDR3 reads CATSEPGQGTQHF. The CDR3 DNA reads TGTGCCACCAGTGAACCGGGACAGGGCACCCAGCATTTT.